The 8 T cell receptor beta chains below come from one sample, sequenced in a study of T cells after yellow fever vaccination. MiXCR was run by TCRdb on the 5' RACE reads, yielding one entry per CDR3 protein. This table holds about 310,000 distinct CDR3 sequences, around 3.6% found once. The sequencing used PBMCs, collected on the day of the yellow fever booster vaccination. These receptor sequences come from a man between 18 and 35 years old who received the YFV17D yellow fever vaccine.

In its sample, this clonotype was seen a few times. The J gene is TRBJ2-2, the V gene TRBV19; 10 nucleotides match TRBD2. Trimming took 7 bases from V and 4 from J; bases not matched to a gene: 6. Germline loops: CDR1 LNHDA, CDR2 SQIVND (reference sequence). CDR3 length equals 15 residues. The CDR3 loop reads CASNLAGAFTGELFF. The DNA of the CDR3 is TGTGCCAGTAATCTAGCGGGGGCCTTCACCGGGGAGCTGTTTTTT.

This clonotype was recorded at least ten times. This rearrangement joins TRBV24-1 to TRBJ1-2; 7 nucleotides align to TRBD1. The CDR3 runs to 15 residues. J was trimmed by 6 bases and V by 3 bases; bases with no gene match: 9. Germline V lookup: CDR1 KGHDR, CDR2 SFDVKD. The CDR3 loop reads CATSDPTDRADGYTF. CDR3 DNA sequence: TGTGCCACCAGTGATCCCACTGACAGGGCGGATGGCTACACCTTC.

This clonotype was recorded many times. The J gene is TRBJ2-2, the V gene TRBV6-1; TRBD2 matches 13 bases. This CDR3 has 18 residues. Germline V gives CDR1 MNHNS, CDR2 SASEGT. The ends lost 5 bases at V and 0 bases at J; junction bases unmatched: 6. The CDR3 sequence is CASSRTSGGGSNTGELFF. Written as DNA, the CDR3 is TGTGCCAGCAGTCGTACTAGCGGGGGGGGCTCGAACACCGGGGAGCTGTTTTTT.

The CDR3 region is CASAAGVSYGYTF. The CDR3 DNA reads TGTGCCAGCGCAGCAGGGGTCAGCTATGGCTACACCTTC. This chain uses TRBV12-3 or TRBV12-4 with TRBJ1-2, with D perhaps TRBD1 (6 bases). The CDR3 runs to 13 residues. Trimming took 8 bases from V and 4 from J, leaving 14 bases between them.

This clonotype was counted at least ten times. The V and J genes are TRBV7-6 and TRBJ1-1; tentative D call: TRBD1 (6 bases). Germline loops: CDR1 SGHVS, CDR2 FNYEAQ. V gave up 0 bases and J gave up 8 bases, with 10 bases separating them. This CDR3 contains 13 residues. CDR3: CASSLASGTEAFF. The CDR3 nucleotides are TGTGCCAGCAGCTTAGCCTCCGGGACAGAAGCTTTCTTT.

The sample holds many counts of this clonotype. The rearrangement links TRBV20-1 to TRBJ1-3; 12 positions match TRBD1. Per germline, CDR1 DFQATT and CDR2 SNEGSKA (reference sequence). The length of the CDR3 is 13 residues. The CDR3: CGGTGGTGNTIYF. CDR3 bases: TGCGGCGGGACAGGGGGCACTGGAAACACCATATATTTT.

The gene calls are TRBV27 and TRBJ1-2; possibly TRBD1 for D (5 bases). Trimming removed 3 bases at V and 8 bases at J, with 16 bases between. Per the germline V gene, CDR1 is MNHEY and CDR2 is SMNVEV (reference sequence). The CDR3 sequence is 14 residues long. Here the CDR3 reads CASSFAREVSGYTF. The CDR3, as DNA: TGTGCCAGCAGTTTTGCCAGGGAAGTTAGCGGCTACACCTTC.

This clonotype was seen repeatedly, ten times or more. V is TRBV7-2 and J is TRBJ2-5, with D tentatively TRBD2 (6 bases). This CDR3 comprises 16 residues. Deletions cut 5 bases from V and 0 bases from J, with 16 bases between. Germline loops: CDR1 SGHTA, CDR2 FQGNSA. CDR3 coding DNA: TGTGCCAGCAGCCCGATGGACTATCTGTACCAAGAGACCCAGTACTTC. Protein: CASSPMDYLYQETQYF.